The rows below give T cell receptor beta chains drawn from one sample of a study of cytomegalovirus exposure and HLA in healthy donors. Profiled with immunoSEQ multiplex PCR; TCRdb holds only in-frame clones, not every one. The profile covers under 200,000 clones, with around 80% appearing a single time and roughly 0.5% taken by the ten largest. Sequenced: PBMCs. Receptors were obtained from a woman aged 50 to 60 in good health and CMV-seronegative. Both conserved end residues are part of each CDR3. The D gene is left open where the match is weak. Rows may omit the clone size; those that give it use once, few, many or a size class.

d_call clone_size j_call v_call cdr3_aa cdr3_nt
- - TRBJ1-1 TRBV7-9 CASSSTALNTEAFF TGTGCCAGCAGCTCGACTGCTTTGAACACTGAAGCTTTCTTT
TRBD2 - TRBJ2-3 TRBV2 CASRGLGLAGGTTDTQYF TGTGCCAGCAGGGGATTGGGACTAGCGGGGGGCACCACAGATACGCAGTATTTT
- - TRBJ2-3 TRBV6-1 CASRPSESTDTQYF TGTGCCAGCAGACCCTCGGAGTCAACAGATACGCAGTATTTT
- - TRBJ2-3 TRBV4-1 CASSQDYLTDTQYF TGCGCCAGCAGCCAAGATTATCTCACAGATACGCAGTATTTT
TRBD1 - TRBJ1-6 TRBV18 CATGDRANSPLHF TGTGCCACCGGAGACAGGGCTAATTCACCCCTCCACTTT
TRBD2 - TRBJ2-2 TRBV4-2 CASSQHPGLAGGGTGELFF TGTGCCAGCAGCCAACACCCGGGACTAGCGGGAGGAGGAACCGGGGAGCTGTTTTTT
- - TRBJ1-1 TRBV5-1 CASSPTPGDFTEAFF TGCGCCAGCAGCCCAACTCCGGGGGACTTCACTGAAGCTTTCTTT
- - TRBJ1-1 TRBV28 CASSFDPRPQHESGNTEAFF TGTGCCAGCAGTTTCGACCCCCGTCCCCAGCACGAGTCAGGGAACACTGAAGCTTTCTTT
- few TRBJ1-2 TRBV5-4 CASSHTPNYGYTF TGTGCCAGCAGCCACACACCGAACTATGGCTACACCTTC
- - TRBJ2-1 TRBV7-2 CASSPGPQGPEQFF TGTGCCAGCAGCCCCGGGCCCCAGGGGCCTGAGCAGTTCTTC
TRBD2 - TRBJ2-1 TRBV7-8 CASSFPGLAGFEQFF TGTGCCAGCAGCTTCCCCGGACTAGCGGGGTTTGAGCAGTTCTTC
- - TRBJ1-1 TRBV11-2 CASSLDRGEAFF TGTGCCAGCAGCTTAGATCGGGGTGAAGCTTTCTTT
- - TRBJ1-2 TRBV7-2 CASSLQGGQNYGYTF TGTGCCAGCAGCTTACAGGGTGGCCAGAACTATGGCTACACCTTC
- - TRBJ2-7 TRBV5-1 CASSTNAGPYEQYF TGCGCCAGCAGCACTAACGCGGGACCCTACGAGCAGTACTTC
- once TRBJ2-7 TRBV14 CASSQEYGGLYEQYF TGTGCCAGCAGCCAAGAATACGGGGGGCTCTACGAGCAGTACTTC
TRBD1 - TRBJ1-1 TRBV5-6 CASSRDRGTEAFF TGTGCCAGCAGCCGGGACAGGGGCACTGAAGCTTTCTTT
- - TRBJ1-1 TRBV4-3 CASKQGFIDTEAFF TGCGCCAGCAAGCAGGGGTTTATAGACACTGAAGCTTTCTTT
TRBD2 few TRBJ2-3 TRBV27 CASGPGLAGELRGTQYF TGTGCCAGCGGCCCGGGACTAGCGGGAGAGCTGCGGGGTACGCAGTATTTT
- - TRBJ2-7 TRBV6-5 CASSYRRGINSYEQYF TGTGCCAGCAGTTACCGACGAGGGATTAACTCCTACGAGCAGTACTTC
TRBD2 - TRBJ2-7 TRBV7-2 CASSLDHGTSGGDNEQYF TGTGCCAGCAGCTTAGATCACGGGACTAGCGGGGGAGACAACGAGCAGTACTTC
- - TRBJ2-7 TRBV7-2 CASSLFQGNYEQYF TGTGCCAGCAGCTTATTCCAGGGAAACTACGAGCAGTACTTC
- - TRBJ2-7 TRBV28 CASSPGGSESYEQYF TGTGCCAGCAGTCCAGGGGGGTCCGAGTCCTACGAGCAGTACTTC
TRBD2 - TRBJ2-7 TRBV19 CATSSAGGLYEQYF TGTGCCACGTCTTCCGCGGGAGGGCTCTACGAGCAGTACTTC
- - TRBJ2-1 TRBV15 CATSIGEGEQFF TGTGCCACCAGCATAGGCGAGGGTGAGCAGTTCTTC
TRBD2 - TRBJ2-6 TRBV11-2 CASNSLAGGPSGANVLTF TGTGCCAGCAACTCATTAGCGGGGGGGCCTTCTGGGGCCAACGTCCTGACTTTC
TRBD2 - TRBJ2-7 TRBV4-1 CASSQGDLAGHSYEQYF TGCGCCAGCAGCCAAGGGGACCTAGCGGGTCACTCCTACGAGCAGTACTTC
TRBD1 - TRBJ2-3 TRBV29-1 CSVAGGKLDTQYF TGCAGCGTAGCAGGGGGCAAATTGGATACGCAGTATTTT
- - TRBJ2-3 TRBV7-2 CASSRLADTQYF TGTGCCAGCAGCAGACTAGCAGATACGCAGTATTTT
- - TRBJ1-2 TRBV6-5 CASSYSTGGRLYGYTF TGTGCCAGCAGTTACTCCACGGGTGGAAGACTCTATGGCTACACCTTC
TRBD1 - TRBJ2-1 TRBV6-4 CASSDDWTGLDEQFF TGTGCCAGCAGTGACGACTGGACAGGGCTGGATGAGCAGTTCTTC
- - TRBJ2-1 TRBV4-3 CASSLTWRDYNEQFF TGCGCCAGCAGCCTAACGTGGCGGGACTACAATGAGCAGTTCTTC
- - TRBJ2-7 TRBV4-1 CASSLTDRSLSYEQYF TGCGCCAGCAGCTTAACTGACAGGTCGCTCTCCTACGAGCAGTACTTC
TRBD1 few TRBJ2-7 TRBV29-1 CSVLGTGRYEQYF TGCAGCGTTCTTGGGACAGGTCGCTACGAGCAGTACTTC
- - TRBJ1-5 TRBV30 CAWSFGDQPQHF TGTGCCTGGAGTTTCGGGGATCAGCCCCAGCATTTT
TRBD1 - TRBJ2-2 TRBV7-9 CASSNNRGLTGELFF TGTGCCAGCAGCAACAACAGGGGGCTGACCGGGGAGCTGTTTTTT
- - TRBJ2-1 TRBV19 CASSIRWTTYNEQFF TGTGCCAGTAGTATACGATGGACAACCTACAATGAGCAGTTCTTC
- - TRBJ2-7 TRBV15 CATSSSVTPERSYEQYF TGTGCCACCAGCAGTTCTGTGACTCCCGAACGATCCTACGAGCAGTACTTC